This T cell receptor beta chain stems from a study of glioma-infiltrating T cells after dendritic cell vaccination. Time point meaning: after dendritic cell vaccination, including at tumor progression/relapse. Repertoires were generated with immunoSEQ multiplex PCR, while TCRdb's copy carries only in-frame clones and drops some. Here the sample spans some 90,000 clones, over 75% being singletons. The TCR comes from a human donor with glioblastoma. The source was blood, collected after dendritic cell vaccination.

As DNA, the CDR3 is TGTGCCAGCAGCCCCTTCGGGGTGAGGCAGACCCAGTACTTC. This gives the protein CASSPFGVRQTQYF. V and J are TRBV28 and TRBJ2-5; possibly TRBD2 for D (5 bases). Germline values: CDR1 MDHEN, CDR2 SYDVKM. V was cut by 6 bases and J by 6 bases, with 17 bases left in between. This CDR3 contains 14 residues.